This T cell receptor (beta chain) comes out of a study of T cell clones after liver transplantation. V lost 0 bases, J lost 5 bases, and 14 bases lay in between. There are 15 residues in the CDR3. Germline CDR1 and CDR2: LGHNA and YSLEER. This clone came up once. The method was immunoSEQ multiplex PCR; TCRdb's version includes in-frame clones alone and lacks a portion of them. The sample has tens of thousands of clones, nearly 95% seen once; the top ten hold over 0.75%. The sequence was collected from a human patient who received a liver transplant. A subset of T cells may come from the graft donor. The source was CD4+ T cells from blood, collected less than 27 months after liver transplant. J is TRBJ2-7 and V is TRBV4-3; the D gene is possibly TRBD2 (7 bases). CDR3 in DNA: TGCGCCAGCAGCCAAGAGTGGGGGGGCGTCCACGAGCAGTACTTC. It encodes CASSQEWGGVHEQYF.